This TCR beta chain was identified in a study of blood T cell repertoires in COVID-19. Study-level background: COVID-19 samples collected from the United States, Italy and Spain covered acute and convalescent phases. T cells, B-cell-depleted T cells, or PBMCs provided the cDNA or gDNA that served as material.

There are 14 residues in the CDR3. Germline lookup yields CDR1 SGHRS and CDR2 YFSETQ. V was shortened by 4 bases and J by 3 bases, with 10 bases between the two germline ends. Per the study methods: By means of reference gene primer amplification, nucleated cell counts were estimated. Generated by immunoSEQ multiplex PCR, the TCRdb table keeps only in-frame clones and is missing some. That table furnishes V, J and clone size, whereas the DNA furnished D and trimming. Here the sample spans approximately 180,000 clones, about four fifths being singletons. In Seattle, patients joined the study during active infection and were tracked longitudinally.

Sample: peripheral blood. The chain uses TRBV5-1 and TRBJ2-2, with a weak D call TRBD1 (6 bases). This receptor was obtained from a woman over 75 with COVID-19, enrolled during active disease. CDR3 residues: CASSPGQYTGELFF. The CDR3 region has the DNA TGCGCCAGCAGCCCGGGACAATACACCGGGGAGCTGTTTTTT.